This T cell receptor beta chain stems from a study of T cells in tumors after PD-1 blockade. Study in general: Peripheral blood samples averaged approximately 33,000 unique clonotypes and 113,528 templates.

The CDR3 has 15 amino acids. Germline CDR1 is MDHEN and CDR2 is SYDVKM. Trimming at V came to 8 bases and at J to 8 bases, leaving 12 bases not matched to a gene. Some clones are missing from TCRdb's copy, which holds only in-frame ones; the method was immunoSEQ multiplex PCR. The table lists more than 50,000 clones, roughly 70% of them singletons. V gene TRBV28 combines with J gene TRBJ1-4, with 9 positions matching TRBD1. The sequencing here drew on PBMCs, taken after anti-PD-1 treatment. This receptor was identified in a human donor with basal cell carcinoma. This CDR3 is CASGGYRDRDEKLFF. Here the CDR3 DNA reads TGTGCCAGCGGGGGATACCGGGACAGGGACGAAAAACTGTTTTTT.